This T cell receptor (beta chain) came from a study of T cell repertoires in cytomegalovirus infection. Study-wide context: Peptides in the study included HLA-C-restricted and HLA-B-restricted CMV epitopes. Findings and caveats of the study: Dominant in the ex vivo response were TCR beta clonotypes restricted by HLA-C and specific for CMV. Carriers of CMV and the relevant HLA type were discriminated by public TCR beta frequency.

This clonotype was seen a handful of times. Its cognate antigen is unknown. The germline CDR1 and CDR2 sequences are SGHTA and FQGNSA. V lost 3 bases and J lost 7; bases outside the gene matches: 6. The CDR3 sequence is 14 residues long. TCRdb reanalysed the reads using MiXCR and keeps one entry per CDR3 protein. This sample yields just under 500,000 distinct CDR3 sequences, of which 30% to 40% are seen a single time; 15% to 20% belongs to the top ten. This specimen was cultured PBMCs, taken from culture after CMV antigen stimulation. The clonotype originates from a human donor in good health (CMV status not recorded). Some clones in this sample may be carry-over from other donors' samples. This chain uses TRBV7-2 with TRBJ2-3; 8 positions match TRBD2. In DNA form, the CDR3 reads TGTGCCAGCAGCTTGGGCGGGAGGTTGAATACGCAGTATTTT. Its translation: CASSLGGRLNTQYF.